The T cell receptor beta chain described here comes from a study of neurological immune-mediated disorders. Germline loops: CDR1 SGHTA, CDR2 FQGTGA. This CDR3 is built from 13 residues. V shed 5 bases and J shed 1 base, with 8 bases lying between them. Synthesis of cDNA used 5'RACE (with 10-nucleotide random UMIs). Every sequencing run generated in excess of 160 million TCR-beta sequences. These sequences covered 15-18 subjects. MiXCR, applied by TCRdb to the 5' RACE reads, yields one record per CDR3 protein. The sample contains tens of thousands of distinct CDR3 sequences, 4.5% to 5.5% of which appear only once. Ten or more counts support this clonotype.

The chain recombines TRBV7-3 with TRBJ1-1; D unclear. Sequenced sample: PBMCs. This clonotype was sampled from a woman between 50 and 59 years old with multiple sclerosis. The CDR3 DNA reads TGTGCCAGCAGCGCTGCGGGGAACACTGAAGCTTTCTTT. Translation gives CASSAAGNTEAFF.